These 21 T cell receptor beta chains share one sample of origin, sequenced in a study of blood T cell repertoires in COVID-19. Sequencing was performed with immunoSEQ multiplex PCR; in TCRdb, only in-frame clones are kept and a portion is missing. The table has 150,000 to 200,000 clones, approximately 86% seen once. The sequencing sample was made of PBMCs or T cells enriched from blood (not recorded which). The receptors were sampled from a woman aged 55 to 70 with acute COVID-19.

CDR3 DNA sequence: TGTGCCAGCAGCTCCTATCGAAGTAGCGGGGGATCCTACGAGCAGTACGTC. Translating it yields CASSSYRSSGGSYEQYV. The rearrangement uses TRBV7-8 and TRBJ2-7; 9 bases are shared with TRBD2. The CDR3 totals 17 residues. J was trimmed by 1 base and V by 4 bases; bases with no gene match: 11. Germline V gene sequence: CDR1 SGHVS, CDR2 FQNEAQ.

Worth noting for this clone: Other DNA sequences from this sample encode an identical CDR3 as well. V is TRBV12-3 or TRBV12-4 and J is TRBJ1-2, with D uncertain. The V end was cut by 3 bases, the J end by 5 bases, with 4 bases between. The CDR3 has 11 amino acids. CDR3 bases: TGTGCCAGCAGTTTCCAGTATGGCTACACCTTC. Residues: CASSFQYGYTF.

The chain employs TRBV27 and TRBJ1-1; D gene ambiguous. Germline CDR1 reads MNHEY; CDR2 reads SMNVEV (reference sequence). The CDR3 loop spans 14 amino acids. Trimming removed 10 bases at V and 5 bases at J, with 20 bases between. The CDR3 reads CAIPRETGRTEAFF. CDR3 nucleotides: TGTGCCATCCCCCGGGAGACGGGGAGAACTGAAGCTTTCTTT.

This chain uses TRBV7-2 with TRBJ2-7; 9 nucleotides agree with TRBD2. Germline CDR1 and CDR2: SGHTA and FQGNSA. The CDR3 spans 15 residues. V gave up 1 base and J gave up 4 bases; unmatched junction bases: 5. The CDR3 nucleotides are TGTGCCAGCAGCTTAGTAGCGGGAGAATTTTACGAGCAGTACTTC. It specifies CASSLVAGEFYEQYF.

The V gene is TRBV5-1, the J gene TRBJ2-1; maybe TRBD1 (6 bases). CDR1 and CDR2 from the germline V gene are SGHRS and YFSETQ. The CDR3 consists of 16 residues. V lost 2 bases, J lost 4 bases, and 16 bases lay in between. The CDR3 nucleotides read TGCGCCAGCAGCTTAAGTACGGCGAGGGGGTACAATGAGCAGTTCTTC. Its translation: CASSLSTARGYNEQFF.

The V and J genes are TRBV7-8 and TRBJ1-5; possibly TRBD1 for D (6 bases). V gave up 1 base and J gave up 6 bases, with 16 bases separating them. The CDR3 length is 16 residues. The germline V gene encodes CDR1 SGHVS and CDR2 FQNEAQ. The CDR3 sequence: CASSLVYREMGQPQHF. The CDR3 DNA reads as TGTGCCAGCAGCTTAGTATACAGGGAAATGGGTCAGCCCCAGCATTTT. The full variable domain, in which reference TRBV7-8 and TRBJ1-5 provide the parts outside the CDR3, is GAGVSQSPRYKVAKRGQDVALRCDPISGHVSLFWYQQALGQGPEFLTYFQNEAQLDKSGLPSDRFFAERPEGSVSTLKIQRTQQEDSAVYLCASSLVYREMGQPQHFGDGTRLSIL.

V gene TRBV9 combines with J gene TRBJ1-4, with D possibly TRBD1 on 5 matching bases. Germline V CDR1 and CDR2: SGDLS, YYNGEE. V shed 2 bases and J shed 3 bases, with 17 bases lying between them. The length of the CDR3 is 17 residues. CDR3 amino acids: CASSVGRFDSSNEKLFF. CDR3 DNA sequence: TGTGCCAGCAGCGTCGGGAGGTTCGACAGTTCTAATGAAAAACTGTTTTTT. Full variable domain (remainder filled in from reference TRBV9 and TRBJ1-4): DSGVTQTPKHLITATGQRVTLRCSPRSGDLSVYWYQQSLDQGLQFLIQYYNGEERAKGNILERFSAQQFPDLHSELNLSSLELGDSALYFCASSVGRFDSSNEKLFFGSGTQLSVL.

The CDR3 sequence: CASGGSTDTQYF. As DNA, the CDR3 is TGTGCCAGCGGGGGGTCAACAGATACGCAGTATTTT. The V gene is TRBV28, the J gene TRBJ2-3; a possible D gene is TRBD2 (6 bases). The V end was cut by 8 bases, the J end by 3 bases, with 9 bases between. The CDR3 runs 12 residues. CDR1 is MDHEN, CDR2 SYDVKM, per germline. Full variable domain (remainder filled in from reference TRBV28 and TRBJ2-3): DVKVTQSSRYLVKRTGEKVFLECVQDMDHENMFWYRQDPGLGLRLIYFSYDVKMKEKGDIPEGYSVSREKKERFSLILESASTNQTSMYLCASGGSTDTQYFGPGTRLTVL.

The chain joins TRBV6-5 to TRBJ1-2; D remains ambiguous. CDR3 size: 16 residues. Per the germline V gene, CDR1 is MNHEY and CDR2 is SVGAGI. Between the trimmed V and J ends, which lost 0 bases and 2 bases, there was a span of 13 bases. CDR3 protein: CASSYSRLGTNYGYTF. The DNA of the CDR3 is TGTGCCAGCAGTTACTCGAGGCTCGGCACAAACTATGGCTACACCTTC.

Here the CDR3 reads CATSGQYYNEQFF. DNA of the CDR3: TGTGCCACAAGCGGACAGTACTACAATGAGCAGTTCTTC. The chain uses TRBV24-1 and TRBJ2-1, with D possibly being TRBD1 (6 bases). The V and J ends lost 10 bases and 3 bases respectively, with 12 bases between them. CDR1 KGHDR and CDR2 SFDVKD come from the germline V gene. The CDR3 spans 13 residues.

DNA of the CDR3: TGTGCCACCAGTGATGAAAGGACAGGGGACGGAAACACCATATATTTT. This encodes CATSDERTGDGNTIYF. The chain couples TRBV24-1 to TRBJ1-3, with TRBD1 matching 9 bases. Germline loops: CDR1 KGHDR, CDR2 SFDVKD. The CDR3 runs to 16 residues. Trimming at V came to 3 bases and at J to 4 bases, leaving 6 bases not matched to a gene.

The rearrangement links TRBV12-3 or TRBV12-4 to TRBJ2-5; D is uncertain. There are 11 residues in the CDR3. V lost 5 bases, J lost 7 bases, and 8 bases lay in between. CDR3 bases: TGTGCCAGCAGTCCCTCTCGGACCCAGTACTTC. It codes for CASSPSRTQYF.

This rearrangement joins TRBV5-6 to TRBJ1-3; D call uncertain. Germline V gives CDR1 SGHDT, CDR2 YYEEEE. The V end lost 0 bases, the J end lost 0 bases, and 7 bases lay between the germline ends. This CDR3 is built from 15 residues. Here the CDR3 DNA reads TGTGCCAGCAGCTTGGGGCAGGACTCTGGAAACACCATATATTTT. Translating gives CASSLGQDSGNTIYF.

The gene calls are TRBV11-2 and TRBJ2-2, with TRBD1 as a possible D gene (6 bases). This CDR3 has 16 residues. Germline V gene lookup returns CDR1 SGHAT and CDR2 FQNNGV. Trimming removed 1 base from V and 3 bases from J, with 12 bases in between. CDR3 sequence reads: CASSLVPGQYTGELFF. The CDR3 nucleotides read TGTGCCAGCAGCTTAGTCCCGGGACAATACACCGGGGAGCTGTTTTTT.

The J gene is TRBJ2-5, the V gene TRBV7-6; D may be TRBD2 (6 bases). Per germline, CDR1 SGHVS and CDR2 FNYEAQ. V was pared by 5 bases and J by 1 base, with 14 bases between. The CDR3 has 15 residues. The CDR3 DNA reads TGTGCCAGCAGCCATTGGGGGGAGTCCCAAGAGACCCAGTACTTC. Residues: CASSHWGESQETQYF.

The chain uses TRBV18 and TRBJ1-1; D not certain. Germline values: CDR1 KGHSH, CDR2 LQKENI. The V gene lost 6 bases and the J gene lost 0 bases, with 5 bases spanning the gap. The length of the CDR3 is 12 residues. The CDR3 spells CASSVMNTEAFF. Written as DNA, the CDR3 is TGTGCCAGCTCCGTAATGAACACTGAAGCTTTCTTT.

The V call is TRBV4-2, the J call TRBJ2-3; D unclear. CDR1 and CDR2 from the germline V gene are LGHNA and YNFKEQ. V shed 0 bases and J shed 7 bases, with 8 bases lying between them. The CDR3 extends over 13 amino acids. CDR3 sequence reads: CASSQDGVNTQYF. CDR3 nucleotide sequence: TGTGCCAGCAGCCAAGATGGAGTAAATACGCAGTATTTT.

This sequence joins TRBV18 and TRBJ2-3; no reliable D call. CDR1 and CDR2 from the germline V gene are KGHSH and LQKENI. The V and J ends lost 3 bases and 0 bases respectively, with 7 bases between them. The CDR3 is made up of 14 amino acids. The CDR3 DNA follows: TGTGCCAGCTCACCCGCTCGGAGCACAGATACGCAGTATTTT. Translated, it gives CASSPARSTDTQYF.

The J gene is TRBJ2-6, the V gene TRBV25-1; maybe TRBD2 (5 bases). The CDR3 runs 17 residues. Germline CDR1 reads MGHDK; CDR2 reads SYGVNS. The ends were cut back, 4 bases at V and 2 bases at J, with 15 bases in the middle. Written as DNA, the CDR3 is TGTGCCAGCAGTGCGACCCCGGTCGGGGCTGGGGCCAACGTCCTGACTTTC. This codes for CASSATPVGAGANVLTF.

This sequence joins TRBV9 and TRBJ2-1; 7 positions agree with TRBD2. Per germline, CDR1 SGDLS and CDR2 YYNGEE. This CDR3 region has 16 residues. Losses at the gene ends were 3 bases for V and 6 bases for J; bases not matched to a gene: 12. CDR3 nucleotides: TGTGCCAGCAGCGGCCGGGGACGGGAGGTAGCCAATGAGCAGTTCTTC. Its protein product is CASSGRGREVANEQFF.

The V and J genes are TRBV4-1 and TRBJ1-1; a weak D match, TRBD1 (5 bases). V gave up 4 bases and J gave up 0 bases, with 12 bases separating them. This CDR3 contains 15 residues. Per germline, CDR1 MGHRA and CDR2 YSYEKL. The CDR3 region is CASSLVGVLNTEAFF. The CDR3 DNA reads TGCGCCAGCAGCCTGGTAGGGGTACTGAACACTGAAGCTTTCTTT.